A selection of T cell receptor beta chains follows, all from one sample in a study of PD-L1 blockade in urothelial cancer. The assay was immunoSEQ multiplex PCR, and TCRdb's table has in-frame clones only and misses some. The sample has about 88,000 clones; roughly nine tenths are singletons. Source: PBMCs, taken around atezolizumab (anti-PD-L1) treatment. These receptors all stem from a woman of 80 years or more with urothelial cancer. Both conserved end residues are part of each CDR3. A D gene is named only where the DNA matches it firmly. Expanded clones get a size class; other rows say once, few or many, or leave the size out.

clone_size j_call d_call v_call cdr3_nt cdr3_aa
NA TRBJ2-3 TRBD2 TRBV19 TGTGCCAGTAGTATAGGGACTAGCGGGACCACAGATACGCAGTATTTT CASSIGTSGTTDTQYF
NA TRBJ2-5 TRBD2 TRBV5-6 TGTGCCAGCAGCTTGGGGCGGGAGGACCCCCAAGAGACCCAGTACTTC CASSLGREDPQETQYF
NA TRBJ2-1 TRBD2 TRBV27 TGTGCCAGCAGTTTATCGTCAGGTAGCGGGAGAGGTGAGCAGTTCTTC CASSLSSGSGRGEQFF
NA TRBJ2-7 NA TRBV28 TGTGCCAGCAGTCCCCCCCCGGTATACGAGCAGTACTTC CASSPPPVYEQYF
NA TRBJ2-1 NA TRBV9 TGTGCCAGCAGCGTTCTAACGCCGGCAGGGGTCAATGAGCAGTTCTTC CASSVLTPAGVNEQFF
NA TRBJ2-7 TRBD2 TRBV5-4 TGTGCCAGCAGCCCTCTAGCGGGAGGCCTTCGAGAGCAGTACTTC CASSPLAGGLREQYF
NA TRBJ2-1 NA TRBV28 TGTGCCAGCAGTTTATGGGAGGAGCAGTTCTTC CASSLWEEQFF
NA TRBJ2-2 NA TRBV29-1 TGCAGCGTGGCCCCAGGGGCCGGGGAGCTGTTTTTT CSVAPGAGELFF
NA TRBJ1-5 NA TRBV7-2 TGTGCCAGCAGCTTCGCTCGCCGGGGTCAGCCCCAGCATTTT CASSFARRGQPQHF
NA TRBJ1-1 NA TRBV5-5 TGTGCCAGCAGCCCCCAGACGCAGGAGAACACTGAAGCTTTCTTT CASSPQTQENTEAFF
NA TRBJ2-3 NA TRBV5-1 TGCGCCAGCAGCCTAGGACAGACAAGCACAGATACGCAGTATTTT CASSLGQTSTDTQYF
NA TRBJ1-2 TRBD1 TRBV9 TGTGCCAGCAGCGTAGTAGCTACAGGGGCTGATGGCTACACCTTC CASSVVATGADGYTF
few TRBJ1-4 NA TRBV9 TGTGCCAGCAGCGTAGGTGGAGCTGGTAATGAAAAACTGTTTTTT CASSVGGAGNEKLFF
once TRBJ2-5 NA TRBV7-8 TGTGCCAGCAGCTTACTCCCTAGTCTTAAAGAGACCCAGTACTTC CASSLLPSLKETQYF